The 15 T cell receptor beta chains below were found in one sample sequenced in a study of T cells in Graves' hyperthyroidism and ophthalmopathy. RNA transcripts were the template for amplifying TCR beta CDR3 regions. A first-round RT-PCR of the TCR CDR3 used the HTBI primer set. TCRdb re-derived calls from the multiplex PCR reads in MiXCR, one entry per CDR3 protein. Altogether 560,000 or so distinct CDR3 sequences are present, about half being singletons, with the ten largest covering 6.5% to 9%. What was sequenced was peripheral blood or thyroid tissue (not recorded which). The receptors originated from a woman under 30 with Graves' hyperthyroidism.

The chain carries TRBV6-1 and TRBJ2-5, with D possibly TRBD1 on 7 matching bases. The CDR3 covers 17 residues. Per the germline V gene, CDR1 is MNHNS and CDR2 is SASEGT. The V end lost 9 bases, the J end lost 1 base, and 24 bases lay between the germline ends. The CDR3 nucleotides read TGTGCCAGAACGGGTCCCCCTGGAGGGACAGTCCAAGAGACCCAGTACTTC. It translates to CARTGPPGGTVQETQYF.

The V call is TRBV15, the J call TRBJ1-6; D may be TRBD1 (5 bases). The CDR3 loop spans 16 amino acids. The germline CDR1 and CDR2 sequences are LNHNV and YYDKDF (reference sequence). V lost 3 bases and J 6 bases, leaving 15 bases between the germline ends. CDR3 in amino acids: CATSSGSGQANSPLHF. CDR3 DNA: TGTGCCACCAGCAGTGGTTCAGGGCAGGCTAATTCACCCCTCCACTTT. Full variable domain (remainder filled in from reference TRBV15 and TRBJ1-6): DAMVIQNPRYQVTQFGKPVTLSCSQTLNHNVMYWYQQKSSQAPKLLFHYYDKDFNNEADTPDNFQSRRPNTSFCFLDIRSPGLGDTAMYLCATSSGSGQANSPLHFGNGTRLTVT.

CDR3 protein: CASSQPGQSPYGYTF. CDR3 bases: TGTGCCAGCAGCCAACCGGGACAATCCCCCTATGGCTACACCTTC. This chain uses TRBV11-2 with TRBJ1-2; the D gene is possibly TRBD1 (6 bases). The CDR3 spans 15 residues. With 5 bases removed from V and 4 bases from J, the gap between germline ends came to 17 bases. In germline, CDR1 is SGHAT, CDR2 FQNNGV.

The chain carries TRBV12-3 or TRBV12-4 and TRBJ1-1, with D possibly TRBD1 on 5 matching bases. The CDR3 spans 12 residues. V was shortened by 5 bases and J by 11 bases, with 15 bases between the two germline ends. The chain's CDR3 is CASSNTPGEAFF. DNA for the CDR3: TGTGCCAGCAGTAACACTCCGGGGGAGGCTTTCTTT.

As concerns this clonotype: Because the CDR3 is missing its conserved closing phenylalanine or tryptophan, this is likely a read error. The V call is TRBV20-1, the J call TRBJ2-7, with D perhaps TRBD1 (5 bases). V lost 6 bases and J lost 0, with 12 bases in between. This CDR3 has 13 amino acids. In germline, CDR1 is DFQATT, CDR2 SNEGSKA (reference sequence). CDR3 DNA: TGCAGTGCCAGCCAGGGTTTCTCCTACGAGCAGTACTTA. Translation: CSASQGFSYEQYL.

J is TRBJ1-6 and V is TRBV5-5; 9 bases are shared with TRBD1. The CDR3 has 15 amino acids. Germline loops: CDR1 SGHKS, CDR2 YYEKEE (reference sequence). V shed 4 bases, J shed 9 bases, and the junction held 8 bases outside the gene matches. The CDR3 bases are TGTGCCAGCAGCCCCTGGGGGACAGGGACTTCACCCCTCCACTTT. This translates into CASSPWGTGTSPLHF.

This clonotype was seen a single time. The genes are TRBV29-1 and TRBJ2-6, with 7 positions matching TRBD2. J lost 2 bases, V lost 4 bases, and 8 bases had no gene match. The CDR3 length is 16 residues. Germline CDR1 and CDR2: SQVTM and ANQGSEA. CDR3 sequence (DNA): TGCAGCGTTGCCAGTCGGGGGGAGGCTGGGGCCAACGTCCTGACTTTC. It is translated as CSVASRGEAGANVLTF.

The rearrangement joins TRBV5-2 to TRBJ1-1; TRBD1, the D gene given by the table, was not confirmed from the DNA. TRBV5-2 is an annotated pseudogene. This CDR3 contains 16 residues. The DNA for the CDR3 is TGTGCCAGCAACTTGATTACGGGGGGCAGGGACACTGAAGCTTTCTTT. This encodes CASNLITGGRDTEAFF.

In its sample, this clonotype was seen a few times. This sequence joins TRBV7-9 and TRBJ1-5; possibly TRBD1 for D (5 bases). Trimming pared 5 bases from V and 5 bases from J, leaving 13 bases between. The CDR3 has 14 residues. Germline V gene data show CDR1 as SEHNR and CDR2 as FQNEAQ (reference sequence). Here the CDR3 reads CASSRPGTDQPQHF. The CDR3 bases are TGTGCCAGCAGCCGTCCCGGGACGGATCAGCCCCAGCATTTT.

The chain combines TRBV7-9 with TRBJ1-6; D is ambiguous. Germline CDR1 reads SEHNR; CDR2 reads FQNEAQ (reference sequence). Trimming pared 2 bases from V and 8 bases from J, leaving 16 bases between. The CDR3 loop spans 16 amino acids. The CDR3 nucleotides read TGTGCCAGCAGCTTACCCACAGATACGCAGGATTCACCCCTCCACTTT. Protein sequence: CASSLPTDTQDSPLHF.

This chain connects TRBV24-1 to TRBJ2-5; TRBD1 is a possible D gene (7 bases). V lost 3 bases, J lost 2 bases, and 21 bases lay in between. The germline CDR1 and CDR2 sequences are KGHDR and SFDVKD. This CDR3 has 18 residues. As DNA, the CDR3 is TGTGCCACCAGTGATCCCCTGGAATACCAGGGGGGACAAGAGACCCAGTACTTC. This gives the protein CATSDPLEYQGGQETQYF.

The table lists this clonotype with a few counts. This chain connects TRBV7-2 to TRBJ1-5; TRBD1 matches at 8 bases. The germline CDR1 and CDR2 sequences are SGHTA and FQGNSA. J was trimmed by 7 bases and V by 9 bases; bases with no gene match: 11. The CDR3 length is 14 residues. The chain's CDR3 is CASTPDRGRQPQHF. As DNA, the CDR3 is TGTGCCAGTACCCCCGACAGGGGACGGCAGCCCCAGCATTTT.

The table lists this clonotype with a few counts. This chain connects TRBV12-5 to TRBJ1-2; D is perhaps TRBD1 (5 bases). The length of the CDR3 is 13 residues. Germline lookup yields CDR1 LGHNT and CDR2 FRNRAP. V lost 0 bases and J lost 7, with 9 bases in between. The CDR3 coding sequence is TGTGCTAGTGGTTTGGTAACGGGGGTTGGCTACACCTTC. This translates into CASGLVTGVGYTF. Full variable domain (remainder filled in from reference TRBV12-5 and TRBJ1-2): DARVTQTPRHKVTEMGQEVTMRCQPILGHNTVFWYRQTMMQGLELLAYFRNRAPLDDSGMPKDRFSAEMPDATLATLKIQPSEPRDSAVYFCASGLVTGVGYTFGSGTRLTVV.

This clonotype was seen a handful of times. The genes are TRBV12-3 or TRBV12-4 and TRBJ1-1; possible D gene TRBD1, 6 bases. The CDR3 runs to 15 residues. Trimming pared 3 bases from V and 4 bases from J, leaving 15 bases between. In DNA form, the CDR3 reads TGTGCCAGCAGTTTGGGACACACATGGGGCACTGAAGCTTTCTTT. Translation gives CASSLGHTWGTEAFF.

This clonotype was found a few times. V is TRBV11-2 and J is TRBJ2-5, with TRBD2 matching over 16 bases. Germline V CDR1 and CDR2: SGHAT, FQNNGV. The CDR3 extends over 18 amino acids. V shed 6 bases and J 5 bases; nucleotides not matched to a gene: 12. The CDR3, as DNA: TGTGCCAGCAGACGGACCGGGACTAGCGGGAGGGCCGGTGAGACCCAGTACTTC. Amino acid sequence: CASRRTGTSGRAGETQYF.